These 27 T cell receptor beta chains originate from one sample sequenced in a study of blood T cell repertoires in COVID-19. The method was immunoSEQ multiplex PCR; TCRdb's version includes in-frame clones alone and lacks a portion of them. The sample records 350,000 to 450,000 clones, approximately 87% being singletons. Sample: PBMCs or T cells enriched from blood (not recorded which). The receptors were gathered from a man in his forties or fifties in a cohort exposed to, infected with or recovered from COVID-19 (not recorded which).

This chain uses TRBV30 with TRBJ1-2; D not resolved. Germline-derived CDR1 and CDR2 are GTSNPN and SVGIG (reference sequence). Between the trimmed V and J ends, which lost 0 bases and 0 bases, there was a span of 11 bases. The CDR3 has 15 amino acids. CDR3 sequence reads: CAWSVPGKPNYGYTF. CDR3 DNA sequence: TGTGCCTGGAGTGTTCCGGGGAAACCTAACTATGGCTACACCTTC.

The chain recombines TRBV12-3 or TRBV12-4 with TRBJ2-5, with no clear D. Trimming stripped 2 bases from V and 1 base from J, with 5 bases between. CDR3 size: 13 residues. CDR3 amino acids: CASSLSPQETQYF. The DNA for the CDR3 is TGTGCCAGCAGTTTAAGCCCCCAAGAGACCCAGTACTTC.

The rearrangement joins TRBV7-2 to TRBJ2-4; tentative D call: TRBD1 (6 bases). Trimming shortened V by 8 bases and J by 7 bases, and 21 bases separated the two germline ends. Germline CDR1 and CDR2: SGHTA and FQGNSA. There are 15 residues in the CDR3. Here the CDR3 reads CASRNLLGRGNIQYF. DNA of the CDR3: TGTGCCAGCCGTAATCTTTTGGGAAGGGGGAACATTCAGTACTTC.

The chain uses TRBV10-2 and TRBJ1-4, with 10 bases fitting TRBD1. CDR1 is WSHSY and CDR2 is SAAADI in the germline V gene. The CDR3 is 14 residues long. With V trimmed by 6 bases and J by 8 bases, 6 bases remained unmatched. The CDR3 DNA is TGCGCCAGCAGGCGACAGGGGGCTCGGGAAAAACTGTTTTTT. Translation gives CASRRQGAREKLFF.

J is TRBJ2-7 and V is TRBV15; 7 nucleotides align to TRBD1. Germline trimming cut 1 base from V and 4 bases from J; bases unmatched to any gene: 4. Germline values: CDR1 LNHNV, CDR2 YYDKDF (reference sequence). This CDR3 spans 14 amino acids. CDR3 coding DNA: TGTGCCACCAGCAGAGGGGACAGTATTTACGAGCAGTACTTC. Amino acid sequence: CATSRGDSIYEQYF.

The rearrangement joins TRBV4-1 to TRBJ2-7; 9 bases align to TRBD1. The CDR3 consists of 17 residues. The germline gives CDR1 MGHRA, CDR2 YSYEKL. With 2 bases clipped from V and 4 bases from J, the junction kept 12 bases outside the gene matches. For the CDR3, the DNA is TGCGCCAGCAGCCAAACTACCGGGACAGGGAATTTGTACGAGCAGTACTTC. This codes for CASSQTTGTGNLYEQYF.

The chain links TRBV28 to TRBJ2-7, with TRBD2 matching 8 bases. Trimming removed 7 bases from V and 3 bases from J; junction bases left unmatched: 5. The germline V gene encodes CDR1 MDHEN and CDR2 SYDVKM. The CDR3 has 13 residues. The CDR3 protein is CASNRAGGYEQYF. Here the CDR3 DNA reads TGTGCCAGCAATCGGGCGGGGGGCTACGAGCAGTACTTC. Variable domain in full (rest from reference TRBV28 and TRBJ2-7): DVKVTQSSRYLVKRTGEKVFLECVQDMDHENMFWYRQDPGLGLRLIYFSYDVKMKEKGDIPEGYSVSREKKERFSLILESASTNQTSMYLCASNRAGGYEQYFGPGTRLTVT.

The J gene is TRBJ2-1, the V gene TRBV6-4; 7 nucleotides line up with TRBD2. This CDR3 has 16 residues. V shed 4 bases, J shed 3 bases, and the junction held 9 bases outside the gene matches. Germline CDR1 MRHNA, CDR2 SNTAGT. The CDR3 bases are TGTGCCAGCAGTGGCCGAGCCGGGACTAACTACAATGAGCAGTTCTTC. Residues: CASSGRAGTNYNEQFF.

The CDR3: CASSPPGTGKTPLHF. The CDR3 nucleotides read TGTGCCAGCTCACCACCCGGGACAGGGAAAACACCCCTCCACTTT. V and J are TRBV18 and TRBJ1-6; 9 positions agree with TRBD1. V shed 0 bases, J shed 11 bases, and the junction held 5 bases outside the gene matches. Germline V lookup: CDR1 KGHSH, CDR2 LQKENI. The CDR3 sequence is 15 residues long.

This clone was seen more than once but under ten times. This chain connects TRBV7-9 to TRBJ1-2; the D is unclear. Trimming removed 4 bases at V and 6 bases at J, with 12 bases between. Germline V gene lookup returns CDR1 SEHNR and CDR2 FQNEAQ (reference sequence). This CDR3 has 13 amino acids. Here the CDR3 DNA reads TGTGCCAGCAGCTCAATGGGAGATCATGGCTACACCTTC. Protein sequence: CASSSMGDHGYTF.

This chain joins TRBV18 and TRBJ2-1; D not resolved. Germline V gene data show CDR1 as KGHSH and CDR2 as LQKENI. The CDR3 totals 13 residues. Trimming shortened V by 1 base and J by 5 bases, and 6 bases separated the two germline ends. The CDR3 loop reads CASSPLRDNEQFF. For the CDR3, the DNA is TGTGCCAGCTCACCACTCCGGGACAATGAGCAGTTCTTC.

J is TRBJ1-2 and V is TRBV27, with TRBD1 matching over 8 bases. The CDR3 runs 15 residues. With V trimmed by 6 bases and J by 7 bases, 13 bases remained unmatched. Looked up from germline, CDR1 is MNHEY and CDR2 is SMNVEV (reference sequence). CDR3 protein: CASSAGTGERSGYTF. The CDR3 nucleotides are TGTGCCAGCAGCGCCGGGACAGGTGAAAGGTCTGGCTACACCTTC.

The genes are TRBV5-1 and TRBJ2-2, with D maybe TRBD1 (6 bases). The V end lost 0 bases, the J end lost 4 bases, and 7 bases lay between the germline ends. CDR1 and CDR2 from the germline V gene are SGHRS and YFSETQ. There are 14 residues in the CDR3. Written as DNA, the CDR3 is TGCGCCAGCAGCTTGGTGGGGGCCACCGGGGAGCTGTTTTTT. Its translation: CASSLVGATGELFF. The entire variable domain, with the rest obtained from reference TRBV5-1 and TRBJ2-2, is as follows: KAGVTQTPRYLIKTRGQQVTLSCSPISGHRSVSWYQQTPGQGLQFLFEYFSETQRNKGNFPGRFSGRQFSNSRSEMNVSTLELGDSALYLCASSLVGATGELFFGEGSRLTVL.

V gene TRBV5-4 combines with J gene TRBJ1-1, with D uncertain. The CDR3 runs 13 residues. Germline V gives CDR1 SGHNT, CDR2 YYREEE (reference sequence). Between the trimmed V and J ends, which lost 4 bases and 0 bases, there was a span of 7 bases. Here the CDR3 DNA reads TGTGCCAGCAGCGACACGGTGAACACTGAAGCTTTCTTT. It yields the protein CASSDTVNTEAFF.

Comment on this clone: Other DNA variants within this sample encode the same CDR3. The chain carries TRBV28 and TRBJ1-3; 7 bases are shared with TRBD1. Germline V gene data show CDR1 as MDHEN and CDR2 as SYDVKM. V shed 2 bases and J 4 bases; nucleotides not matched to a gene: 5. This CDR3 is 15 amino acids long. The CDR3, as DNA: TGTGCCAGCAGTTTACTCAGGGGGTCCGGAAACACCATATATTTT. Protein sequence: CASSLLRGSGNTIYF. The full variable domain, in which reference TRBV28 and TRBJ1-3 provide the parts outside the CDR3, is DVKVTQSSRYLVKRTGEKVFLECVQDMDHENMFWYRQDPGLGLRLIYFSYDVKMKEKGDIPEGYSVSREKKERFSLILESASTNQTSMYLCASSLLRGSGNTIYFGEGSWLTVV.

The chain recombines TRBV3-1 (or the pseudogene TRBV3-2) with TRBJ2-1, with TRBD2 matching 10 bases. The CDR3 has 13 residues. Germline lookup yields CDR1 LGHDT and CDR2 YNNKEL (reference sequence). V shed 4 bases, J shed 8 bases, and the junction held 2 bases outside the gene matches. The CDR3 loop is CASSRLAGYEQFF. In DNA, the CDR3 is TGTGCCAGCAGCCGACTAGCGGGCTATGAGCAGTTCTTC.

This chain links TRBV3-1 (or the pseudogene TRBV3-2) with TRBJ2-2, with 9 bases fitting TRBD2. V lost 1 base, J lost 3 bases, and 0 bases stayed unmatched. The CDR3 loop spans 15 amino acids. Germline assignment: CDR1 LGHDT and CDR2 YNNKEL (reference sequence). The CDR3 nucleotides are TGTGCCAGCAGCCAAGGACTAGCGGACACCGGGGAGCTGTTTTTT. Amino acids: CASSQGLADTGELFF.

About this clone itself: Within the sample, other DNA sequences also encode this same CDR3. This rearrangement joins TRBV6-1 to TRBJ2-7, with D perhaps TRBD1 (5 bases). V lost 3 bases and J 4 bases, leaving 7 bases between the germline ends. Germline V gene data show CDR1 as MNHNS and CDR2 as SASEGT. CDR3 size: 12 residues. The CDR3: CASSDPGYEQYF. The CDR3 bases are TGTGCCAGCAGTGACCCAGGGTACGAGCAGTACTTC.

The CDR3: CASKSLAGAESYEQYF. CDR3 sequence (DNA): TGTGCCAGCAAGTCACTAGCGGGAGCGGAATCCTACGAGCAGTACTTC. The chain carries TRBV6-4 and TRBJ2-7; 11 bases line up with TRBD2. The V and J ends lost 7 bases and 1 base, in that order; junction bases with no gene match: 9. CDR1 and CDR2 from the germline V gene are MRHNA and SNTAGT. CDR3 size: 16 residues.

Regarding this clone: Other DNA sequences in this specimen translate into the identical CDR3. The rearrangement uses TRBV6-5 and TRBJ1-5; D call uncertain. The CDR3 spans 14 residues. Per the germline V gene, CDR1 is MNHEY and CDR2 is SVGAGI. V was pared by 4 bases and J by 2 bases, with 9 bases between. The CDR3 spells CASSSMAGNQPQHF. CDR3 in DNA: TGTGCCAGCAGTTCCATGGCAGGCAATCAGCCCCAGCATTTT.

V and J are TRBV7-8 and TRBJ1-3; 7 nucleotides agree with TRBD1. This CDR3 has 16 amino acids. CDR1 and CDR2 from the germline V gene are SGHVS and FQNEAQ. J lost 4 bases, V lost 5 bases, and 11 bases had no gene match. CDR3 residues: CASSPRVQGKGNTIYF. As DNA, the CDR3 is TGTGCCAGCAGCCCAAGGGTACAGGGGAAGGGAAACACCATATATTTT.

The rearrangement joins TRBV10-2 to TRBJ1-5, with 7 nucleotides matching TRBD1. The CDR3 has 14 residues. CDR1 is WSHSY and CDR2 is SAAADI in the germline V gene. The V segment lost 7 bases and the J segment 3 bases; nucleotides outside the gene matches: 6. The CDR3 sequence: CASTGTEDNQPQHF. CDR3 nucleotides: TGCGCCAGCACCGGGACAGAAGACAATCAGCCCCAGCATTTT.

The count of this clone is one. The V and J genes are TRBV27 and TRBJ1-4; the match to TRBD1 covers 7 bases. The CDR3 totals 15 residues. With 0 bases clipped from V and 3 bases from J, the junction kept 1 base outside the gene matches. In germline, CDR1 is MNHEY, CDR2 SMNVEV (reference sequence). CDR3: CASSLSTGANEKLFF. The CDR3 coding sequence is TGTGCCAGCAGTTTATCAACAGGGGCTAATGAAAAACTGTTTTTT.

The J gene is TRBJ1-3, the V gene TRBV9; the match to TRBD1 covers 7 bases. Per germline, CDR1 SGDLS and CDR2 YYNGEE. Unmatched junction bases numbered 18, after V lost 2 bases and J lost 7 bases. The CDR3 is 18 amino acids. CDR3 nucleotide sequence: TGTGCCAGCAGCGTGGAAGGGGGCGTCCCCTTAAGTCGGAACACCATATATTTT. It is translated as CASSVEGGVPLSRNTIYF. Full variable domain (missing parts from reference TRBV9 and TRBJ1-3): DSGVTQTPKHLITATGQRVTLRCSPRSGDLSVYWYQQSLDQGLQFLIQYYNGEERAKGNILERFSAQQFPDLHSELNLSSLELGDSALYFCASSVEGGVPLSRNTIYFGEGSWLTVV.

This chain joins TRBV6-5 and TRBJ1-3, with 7 bases fitting TRBD1. Per germline, CDR1 MNHEY and CDR2 SVGAGI. This CDR3 region has 13 residues. Trimming took 5 bases from V and 4 from J; bases not matched to a gene: 2. Here the CDR3 DNA reads TGTGCCAGCAGTCAGACAGGGGGAAACACCATATATTTT. Amino acids: CASSQTGGNTIYF.

This sequence joins TRBV6-5 and TRBJ1-3; the D gene is possibly TRBD1 (6 bases). Germline V gene lookup returns CDR1 MNHEY and CDR2 SVGAGI. V was clipped by 2 bases and J by 4 bases, with 9 bases between them. The CDR3 loop spans 14 amino acids. CDR3 sequence: CASSYGGRGNTIYF. CDR3 DNA sequence: TGTGCCAGCAGTTACGGGGGCCGCGGAAACACCATATATTTT.

V is TRBV6-6 and J is TRBJ1-2; D is unclear. V was clipped by 2 bases and J by 2 bases, with 15 bases between them. There are 16 residues in the CDR3. The germline V gene has CDR1 MNHNY and CDR2 SVGAGI (reference sequence). In DNA, the CDR3 is TGTGCCAGCAGTTACGAATCCGGGAGCCCCAACTATGGCTACACCTTC. This gives the protein CASSYESGSPNYGYTF.